These T cell receptor beta chains were read from a single sample in a study of T cell repertoires in aging, cancer and after chemotherapy. TCRdb reprocessed the multiplex PCR reads via MiXCR and lists one record per CDR3 protein. This sample has about 2,200 distinct CDR3 sequences, with around 36% found just once. The source material was blood. These receptor sequences come from a human donor with a solid tumor. The CDR3 runs from the conserved cysteine through the conserved F or W. Fields, in order: J gene, V gene, CDR3 protein.

j_call: TRBJ2-7; v_call: TRBV5-8; cdr3_aa: CASATGGVSSYEQYF
j_call: TRBJ1-1; v_call: TRBV19; cdr3_aa: CASSMAGGSEAFF
j_call: TRBJ1-5; v_call: TRBV6-5; cdr3_aa: CASSYGFGQPQHF
j_call: -; v_call: TRBV28; cdr3_aa: CASSPGQNYAEQFF
j_call: TRBJ2-5; v_call: TRBV30; cdr3_aa: CAWSATWGAFQETQYF
j_call: TRBJ1-2; v_call: TRBV6-1; cdr3_aa: CASSEGAGQIVPYGYTF
j_call: TRBJ2-5; v_call: TRBV11-1; cdr3_aa: CASSLRGHETQYF
j_call: TRBJ1-1; v_call: TRBV12-3/TRBV12-4; cdr3_aa: CASNQQGPNTEAFF
j_call: TRBJ1-1; v_call: TRBV6-5; cdr3_aa: CASSYLVEGETEAFF
j_call: TRBJ2-7; v_call: TRBV30; cdr3_aa: CAWSVYSGGPYEQYF
j_call: TRBJ2-3; v_call: TRBV30; cdr3_aa: CAFGQRTDTQYF
j_call: TRBJ1-3; v_call: TRBV19; cdr3_aa: CASSHFGPERWVSGNTIYF
j_call: TRBJ2-7; v_call: TRBV12-3/TRBV12-4; cdr3_aa: CASSHTGIPYEQYF
j_call: TRBJ2-1; v_call: TRBV6-5; cdr3_aa: CASSSGLAGGSEQFF
j_call: TRBJ2-7; v_call: TRBV6-5; cdr3_aa: CASSERRGTDIYEQYF
j_call: TRBJ2-7; v_call: TRBV12-3/TRBV12-4; cdr3_aa: CASRAGQGTEQYF
j_call: TRBJ2-2; v_call: TRBV12-3/TRBV12-4; cdr3_aa: CASIAVTGELFF
j_call: TRBJ2-2; v_call: TRBV11-1; cdr3_aa: CASSLMGTHTGELFF
j_call: TRBJ1-2; v_call: TRBV29-1; cdr3_aa: CSVQGRGPDYGYTF
j_call: TRBJ1-6; v_call: TRBV30; cdr3_aa: CAWSLPGLSPLHF
j_call: TRBJ2-5; v_call: TRBV27; cdr3_aa: CASSELGQGGTQYF
j_call: TRBJ1-1; v_call: TRBV12-3/TRBV12-4; cdr3_aa: CASSLGPNTEAFF
j_call: TRBJ2-4; v_call: TRBV5-4; cdr3_aa: CASSPSRGDIAKNIQYF
j_call: TRBJ2-4; v_call: TRBV10-2; cdr3_aa: CASSEILAEAKNIQYF
j_call: TRBJ2-2; v_call: TRBV5-4; cdr3_aa: CASSFGGELFF
j_call: TRBJ2-5; v_call: TRBV7-9; cdr3_aa: CASSVLAGQETQYF
j_call: TRBJ1-6; v_call: TRBV7-2; cdr3_aa: CASSLALATHSPLHF
j_call: TRBJ2-1; v_call: TRBV13; cdr3_aa: CASRRTGGSVYNEQFF
j_call: TRBJ2-7; v_call: TRBV6-1; cdr3_aa: CASGRTLDEQYF
j_call: TRBJ2-1; v_call: TRBV24-1; cdr3_aa: CATSDPGTGNNEQFF
j_call: TRBJ2-7; v_call: TRBV20-1; cdr3_aa: CSATPADYEQYF
j_call: TRBJ2-3; v_call: TRBV7-2; cdr3_aa: CASSLLRGSGADTQYF
j_call: TRBJ2-7; v_call: TRBV7-6; cdr3_aa: CASSLEPGQEYEQYF
j_call: TRBJ2-5; v_call: TRBV12-3/TRBV12-4; cdr3_aa: CASSLIRRETQYF
j_call: TRBJ2-3; v_call: TRBV6-5; cdr3_aa: CASSRQGALDTQYF
j_call: TRBJ2-1; v_call: TRBV12-3/TRBV12-4; cdr3_aa: CASSLSAGAGNEQFF
j_call: TRBJ2-7; v_call: TRBV30; cdr3_aa: CAWSWAGEQYF
j_call: TRBJ1-6; v_call: TRBV14; cdr3_aa: CASSQVQGLAAPLHF
j_call: TRBJ2-1; v_call: TRBV7-2; cdr3_aa: CASSLYGFYNEQFF
j_call: TRBJ2-2; v_call: TRBV7-2; cdr3_aa: CASSREAVNTGELFF
j_call: TRBJ2-7; v_call: TRBV30; cdr3_aa: CAWATGQSYEQYF
j_call: TRBJ2-3; v_call: TRBV6-1; cdr3_aa: CASPGAGTSGGAKDTQYF
j_call: TRBJ2-7; v_call: TRBV6-5; cdr3_aa: CASSIGRLAYEQYF
j_call: TRBJ2-7; v_call: TRBV30; cdr3_aa: CAWSVLRALRGYEQYF
j_call: TRBJ2-3; v_call: TRBV5-6; cdr3_aa: CASSLRGAGDTQYF